This note documents a single T cell receptor beta chain sequence. The length of the CDR3 is 13 residues. The V gene lost 4 bases and the J gene lost 0 bases, with 7 bases spanning the gap. CDR1 is SGDLS and CDR2 is YYNGEE in the germline V gene. Every patient was affected by relapse after autologous stem cell transplantation, while exposure to brentuximab vedotin was not uniform. Under best response, outcomes were complete response, partial response or progressive disease. Repertoires were generated with immunoSEQ multiplex PCR, while TCRdb's copy carries only in-frame clones and drops some. The table lists about 36,000 clones, roughly three quarters of them singletons. The data are from a study of PD-1 blockade in classical Hodgkin lymphoma.

The chain is built from TRBV9 and TRBJ1-1; D ambiguous. The clonotype comes from a human donor with classical Hodgkin lymphoma. The input for sequencing was peripheral blood mononuclear cells (PBMCs), taken before the second cycle of nivolumab. The CDR3 coding sequence is TGTGCCAGCAGCCCCGGTCTGAACACTGAAGCTTTCTTT. It codes for CASSPGLNTEAFF.